This T cell receptor (beta chain) was found in a study of T-cell reconstitution after alpha-beta-depleted transplantation in children. Study-level findings and limits: After one year, T-cell counts and TCRbeta diversity mostly came from new T cells. About two months after transplant, alpha-beta T cells reportedly came from several hundred expanded graft clones. Where some patients showed high TCRbeta diversity at day 60, it came from recipient T cells and thymic progenitors that had survived.

The sample holds a few counts of this clonotype. Its antigen remains unidentified. Library preparation (for TCRbeta) was performed with unique molecular identifiers. Each CDR3 protein is one row after TCRdb ran MiXCR on the PCR reads. This table holds about 1,000,000 distinct CDR3 sequences, about 31% found once. The length of the CDR3 is 16 residues. Trimming shortened V by 0 bases and J by 4 bases, and 16 bases separated the two germline ends. Germline V gene lookup returns CDR1 LNHNV and CDR2 YYDKDF (reference sequence). The chain is built from TRBV15 and TRBJ2-7; D is possibly TRBD1 (5 bases). The source of this sequence is a boy under three years old who had a stem cell transplant for SCID, so the T cells may come from the graft donor. The sequences come from PBMCs, mostly from graft donor cells, collected 360 days after TCRalphabeta/CD19-depleted stem cell transplant. DNA of the CDR3: TGTGCCACCAGCAGAGATGGGGATGCAGGGATTTACGAGCAGTACTTC. It codes for CATSRDGDAGIYEQYF.